These T cell receptor beta chains were read from a single sample in a study of blood T cell repertoires in COVID-19. Sequenced by immunoSEQ multiplex PCR; TCRdb stores in-frame clones only, minus some. The repertoire holds about 200,000 clones, roughly nine tenths seen once, with over 2% in the top ten. Specimen: peripheral blood. These receptor sequences come from a woman aged 45-65 years with acute or convalescent COVID-19. The CDR3 runs from the conserved cysteine through the conserved F or W. The D gene is left open where the match is weak. Not all rows give a size; the values are once, few, many and, for expanded clones, a class.

TRBV6-6,.,TRBJ1-5,.,TGTGCCAGCAGTTACCTCGGCAGCTCAGGGCCCCAGCATTTT,CASSYLGSSGPQHF
TRBV27,TRBD1,TRBJ1-2,.,TGTGCCCGCAGGGGGCCCTATGGCTACACCTTC,CARRGPYGYTF
TRBV19,TRBD1,TRBJ1-5,.,TGTGCCAGTAGTACTACCCGGGACAGGCTAAATCAGCCCCAGCATTTT,CASSTTRDRLNQPQHF
TRBV7-9,.,TRBJ2-5,few,TGTGCCAGCAGCTTAGTTCCCGAAGAGACCCAGTACTTC,CASSLVPEETQYF
TRBV6-5,.,TRBJ2-5,.,TGTGCCAGCAGTTACGAGGTGGATCGGGAGACCCAGTACTTC,CASSYEVDRETQYF
TRBV11-2,.,TRBJ2-1,.,TGTGCCAGCAGCTTTCGACCCCCCTCAGGGACTCAAGGGGTGAGTGAGCAGTTCTTC,CASSFRPPSGTQGVSEQFF
TRBV3-1/TRBV3-2,.,TRBJ1-1,.,TGTGCCAGCAGCCCCACAAAGAACACTGAAGCTTTCTTT,CASSPTKNTEAFF
TRBV18,.,TRBJ1-1,.,TGTGCCAGCTCACCTGGACAGCTGAACACTGAAGCTTTCTTT,CASSPGQLNTEAFF
TRBV6-5,.,TRBJ1-1,.,TGTGCCAGCAGGCAACAGTACACTGAAGCTTTCTTT,CASRQQYTEAFF
TRBV9,.,TRBJ2-5,.,TGTGCCAGCAGCGTAGAGGGGGGGCGAGAGACCCAGTACTTC,CASSVEGGRETQYF
TRBV2,.,TRBJ1-1,.,TGTGCCAGCAGTGTTTTCGCTGAAGCTTTCTTT,CASSVFAEAFF
TRBV7-2,TRBD2,TRBJ2-2,.,TGTGCCAGCAGACCTAGCGGGGGGGCGGTCGGGGAGCTGTTTTTT,CASRPSGGAVGELFF
TRBV7-2,TRBD1,TRBJ1-6,.,TGTGCCAGCAGCTGGACAGGAGGCGGACTTAATTCACCCCTCCACTTT,CASSWTGGGLNSPLHF
TRBV18,.,TRBJ1-5,few,TGTGCCAGCTCAGCAGACGGGGGAGGCAATCAGCCCCAGCATTTT,CASSADGGGNQPQHF
TRBV5-1,TRBD2,TRBJ2-3,.,TGCGCCAGCAGCTTGGACTCGCGGGGGGGCGCAGATACGCAGTATTTT,CASSLDSRGGADTQYF
TRBV3-1/TRBV3-2,.,TRBJ2-5,.,TGTGCCAGCAGCCCCCTAGCCAGGAAAGAGACCCAGTACTTC,CASSPLARKETQYF
TRBV5-1,TRBD2,TRBJ2-3,.,TGCGCCAGCAGCCCTCTAGCGGACACAGATACGCAGTATTTT,CASSPLADTDTQYF
TRBV9,.,TRBJ2-1,.,TGTGCCAGCAGCTTACAGGGATTCAGTGAGCAGTTCTTC,CASSLQGFSEQFF
TRBV4-1,TRBD1,TRBJ2-2,.,TGCGCCAGCAGCCAACCTAGAGACAGGGGAGGAACCGGGGAGCTGTTTTTT,CASSQPRDRGGTGELFF
TRBV7-9,.,TRBJ2-4,once,TGTGCCAGCAGCTTGGCGATGACAGCTGCCAAAAACATTCAGTACTTC,CASSLAMTAAKNIQYF
TRBV2,.,TRBJ2-7,.,TGTGCCAGCAGTGATCTTAGGGGGGAGCAGTACTTC,CASSDLRGEQYF
TRBV27,TRBD2,TRBJ2-1,.,TGTGCCAGCAGTCCCCTAGCGGGGGTCTACAATGAGCAGTTCTTC,CASSPLAGVYNEQFF
TRBV20-1,TRBD1,TRBJ2-7,.,TGCAGTGCTAGTGACAGGGATATCTACGAGCAGTACTTC,CSASDRDIYEQYF
TRBV5-4,.,TRBJ2-7,.,TGTGCCAGCAGCTTGGCGGTCACTTCCTACGAGCAGTACTTC,CASSLAVTSYEQYF
TRBV18,.,TRBJ1-5,once,TGTGCCAGCTCACCGAGTCCTACAGGGTTTGACTATGCTCAGCCCCAGCATTTT,CASSPSPTGFDYAQPQHF
TRBV18,TRBD1,TRBJ1-5,.,TGTGCCAGCTCAAAGGGACAGGGGTTGGGCAATCAGCCCCAGCATTTT,CASSKGQGLGNQPQHF
TRBV7-8,.,TRBJ1-5,.,TGTGCCAGCGTGAAGGACAGTGCGAATAGCAATCAGCCCCAGCATTTT,CASVKDSANSNQPQHF
TRBV5-6,TRBD1,TRBJ1-5,.,TGTGCCAGCAGCTTGGCTGGGACAGGGGAGGGTCAGCCCCAGCATTTT,CASSLAGTGEGQPQHF
TRBV20-1,.,TRBJ2-7,.,TGCAGTGCTAGCAGGCCCTACGAGCAGTACTTC,CSASRPYEQYF
TRBV27,TRBD1,TRBJ1-3,.,TGTGCCAGCAGTTTATCAGGACAGGGGGCTTTCTACGGAAACACCATATATTTT,CASSLSGQGAFYGNTIYF
TRBV6-2/TRBV6-3,.,TRBJ1-1,.,TGTGCCAGCAGTAAGGCAGGGTGGAACACTGAAGCTTTCTTT,CASSKAGWNTEAFF
TRBV7-2,.,TRBJ2-1,.,TGTGCCAGCAGCTTAGTCACACAGTACAATGAGCAGTTCTTC,CASSLVTQYNEQFF
TRBV7-2,TRBD2,TRBJ2-3,.,TGTGCCAGCAGCTTATTGACTAGCGGGGGTCCCGCCACAGATACGCAGTATTTT,CASSLLTSGGPATDTQYF
TRBV19,TRBD1,TRBJ1-1,.,TGTGCCAGTAGTCTCAGGGGGCGAGGCACTGAAGCTTTCTTT,CASSLRGRGTEAFF
TRBV9,.,TRBJ2-1,.,TGTGCCAGCAGCGTAGCTCCCCCGTCCTACAATGAGCAGTTCTTC,CASSVAPPSYNEQFF
TRBV6-4,.,TRBJ2-3,.,TGTGCCAGCAGTGGCGGGACCCCGAGAGATACGCAGTATTTT,CASSGGTPRDTQYF
TRBV19,.,TRBJ2-7,once,TGTGCCAGTAGTATGGGGGGACAGCCTGGGTACGAGCAGTACTTC,CASSMGGQPGYEQYF
TRBV6-5,TRBD1,TRBJ1-1,.,TGTGCCAGCAGGAAACAGGGGAGTACTGAAGCTTTCTTT,CASRKQGSTEAFF
TRBV11-3,TRBD1,TRBJ2-1,.,TGTGCCAGCAGCTTAGTGCGGCAGGGGGCTCTGAATGAGCAGTTCTTC,CASSLVRQGALNEQFF
TRBV6-5,.,TRBJ2-1,.,TGTGCCAGCAGTTCCCAGGGCAATGAGCAGTTCTTC,CASSSQGNEQFF
TRBV7-9,TRBD2,TRBJ2-7,.,TGTGCCAGCAGCTTCACCGAGCGGGAGGGTGGCGAGCAGTACTTC,CASSFTEREGGEQYF
TRBV5-1,TRBD1,TRBJ2-7,.,TGCGCCAGCCGGACAGGGGGAGCTTTGTGGTACTTC,CASRTGGALWYF
TRBV15,TRBD1,TRBJ2-7,.,TGTGCCACCAGCAGAGAGAGCCCTCGACAGGGTAGGACCTACGAGCAGTACTTC,CATSRESPRQGRTYEQYF
TRBV5-1,TRBD1,TRBJ2-2,.,TGCGCCAGCATCTCCGGGACAGGGGGTACCGGGGAGCTGTTTTTT,CASISGTGGTGELFF
TRBV7-9,.,TRBJ1-6,once,TGTGCCAGCAGCCAGGGGTCTTCGATGGATTCACCCCTCCACTTT,CASSQGSSMDSPLHF
TRBV19,.,TRBJ2-4,.,TGTGCCAGTAGTATCACGGGAGCCAAAAACATTCAGTACTTC,CASSITGAKNIQYF
TRBV30,.,TRBJ2-5,.,TGTGCCTGGAGTGTAGGCACAAACGGGGAACAAGAGACCCAGTACTTC,CAWSVGTNGEQETQYF
TRBV15,TRBD1,TRBJ2-3,.,TGTGCCACCAGCAGACGAGGGGGCGAGGCAGATACGCAGTATTTT,CATSRRGGEADTQYF
TRBV18,.,TRBJ2-7,.,TGTGCCAGCTCACCGGGCGGGGGCGACGAGCAGTACTTC,CASSPGGGDEQYF
TRBV9,.,TRBJ1-6,.,TGTGCCAGCAGCGTAGCTGAGTCAGGAGGGGTCCCCCTCCACTTT,CASSVAESGGVPLHF
TRBV5-1,.,TRBJ2-1,.,TGCGCCAGCACTACCCGGCAGGGTGACGATGAGCAGTTCTTC,CASTTRQGDDEQFF
TRBV13,.,TRBJ2-2,.,TGTGCCAGCAGCTGGGCAGCGGAGGCAGGGGCCGGGGAGCTGTTTTTT,CASSWAAEAGAGELFF
TRBV10-3,TRBD2,TRBJ2-5,.,TGTGCCATCAGTGAGTCCTCACGCGGGGGGCAGGAAGAGACCCAGTACTTC,CAISESSRGGQEETQYF